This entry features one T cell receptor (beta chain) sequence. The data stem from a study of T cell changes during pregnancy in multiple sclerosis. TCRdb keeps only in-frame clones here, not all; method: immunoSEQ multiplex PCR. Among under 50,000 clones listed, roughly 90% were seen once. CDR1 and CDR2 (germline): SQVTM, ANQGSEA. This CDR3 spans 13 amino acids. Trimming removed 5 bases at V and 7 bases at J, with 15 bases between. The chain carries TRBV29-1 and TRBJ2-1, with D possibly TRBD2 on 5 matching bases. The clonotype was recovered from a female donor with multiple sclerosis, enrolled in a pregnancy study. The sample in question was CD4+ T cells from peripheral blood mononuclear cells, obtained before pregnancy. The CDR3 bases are TGCAGCGTTTCCAGGACTGAAGGAAATGAGCAGTTCTTC. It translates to CSVSRTEGNEQFF.